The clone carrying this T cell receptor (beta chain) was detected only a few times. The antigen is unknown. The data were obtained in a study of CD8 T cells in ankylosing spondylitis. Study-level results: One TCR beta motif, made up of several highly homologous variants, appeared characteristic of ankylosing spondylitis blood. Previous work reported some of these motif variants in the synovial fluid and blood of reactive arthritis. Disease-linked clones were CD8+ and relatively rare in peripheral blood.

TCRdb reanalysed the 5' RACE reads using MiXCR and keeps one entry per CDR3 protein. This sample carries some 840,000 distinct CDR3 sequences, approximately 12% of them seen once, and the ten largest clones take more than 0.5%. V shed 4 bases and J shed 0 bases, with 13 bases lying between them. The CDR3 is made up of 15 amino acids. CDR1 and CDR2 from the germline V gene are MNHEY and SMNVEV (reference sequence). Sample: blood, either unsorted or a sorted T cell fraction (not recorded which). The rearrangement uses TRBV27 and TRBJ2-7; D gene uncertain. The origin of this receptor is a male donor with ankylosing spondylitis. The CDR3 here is CASSSPSRSSYEQYF. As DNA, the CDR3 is TGTGCCAGCAGTTCCCCCAGCAGGAGCTCCTACGAGCAGTACTTC.